This T cell receptor beta chain is drawn from a study of blood T cell repertoires in COVID-19. Germline values: CDR1 PRHDT, CDR2 FYEKMQ (reference sequence). V gave up 4 bases and J gave up 10 bases; unmatched junction bases: 4. The CDR3 runs to 14 residues. Some clones are missing from TCRdb's copy, which holds only in-frame ones; the method was immunoSEQ multiplex PCR. The profile shows around 420,000 clones, roughly 90% of them singletons. Enrollees, about 18 to 100 years old, lived in some 24 US areas. The TCR was taken from a woman aged 40 to 55 with acute COVID-19. The genes are TRBV13 and TRBJ1-6, with TRBD1 identical over 10 bases. Input material: PBMCs or T cells enriched from blood (not recorded which). The CDR3 loop is CASSSDRGDSPLHF. DNA for the CDR3: TGTGCCAGCAGCTCGGACAGGGGGGACTCACCCCTCCACTTT.